This entry lists 5 T cell receptor beta chains sequenced from one sample in a study of T cell changes during pregnancy in multiple sclerosis (dated by TCRdb to about 2019). The library was built by means of the immunoSEQ multiplex PCR assay. Not all clones reach the TCRdb copy of this immuneACCESS table, which keeps in-frame sequences only. Checked studies attribute under half of the gap to unresolved V genes and leave the rest unexplained. This sample has 90,000 to 120,000 clones in its table, and 80% to 95% of those were observed once. The ten largest clones represent approximately 3.7% of the sample. The sequencing used peripheral blood, collected after pregnancy. These receptors all stem from a female donor with multiple sclerosis, enrolled in a pregnancy study.

The chain recombines TRBV19 with TRBJ2-3; D perhaps matches TRBD1 (6 bases). Germline V gene lookup returns CDR1 LNHDA and CDR2 SQIVND (reference sequence). The CDR3 totals 15 residues. V was pared by 3 bases and J by 2 bases, with 12 bases between. CDR3 protein: CASSIGGSLTDTQYF. CDR3 DNA sequence: TGTGCCAGTAGTATTGGGGGCAGCCTCACAGATACGCAGTATTTT.

The rearrangement uses TRBV6-1 and TRBJ2-3; maybe TRBD2 (5 bases). Per germline, CDR1 MNHNS and CDR2 SASEGT. The CDR3 spans 11 residues. V was cut by 6 bases and J by 5 bases, with 6 bases left in between. CDR3 amino acids: CASSGVDTQYF. For the CDR3, the DNA is TGTGCCAGCAGCGGGGTAGATACGCAGTATTTT.

The chain couples TRBV19 to TRBJ1-2; no definite D call. CDR1 LNHDA and CDR2 SQIVND come from the germline V gene (reference sequence). The V gene lost 3 bases and the J gene lost 7 bases, with 24 bases spanning the gap. CDR3 length equals 17 residues. CDR3 bases: TGTGCCAGTAGTATTACCTGGCGGATCTCAAAGTCATCTGGCTACACCTTC. Its translation is CASSITWRISKSSGYTF.

J is TRBJ1-4 and V is TRBV5-1, with no clear D. CDR3 length equals 12 residues. CDR1 and CDR2 (germline): SGHRS, YFSETQ. Trimming removed 4 bases at V and 7 bases at J, with 8 bases between. CDR3 nucleotide sequence: TGCGCCAGCAGCCGAGGTGGTGAAAAACTGTTTTTT. This sequence encodes CASSRGGEKLFF.

J is TRBJ2-6 and V is TRBV18; 8 bases are a match to TRBD1. Losses at the gene ends were 3 bases for V and 0 bases for J; bases not matched to a gene: 13. CDR3 size: 20 residues. Germline CDR1 is KGHSH and CDR2 is LQKENI. The CDR3 loop reads CASSPKSQPGGPSGANVLTF. CDR3 nucleotide sequence: TGTGCCAGCTCACCGAAATCTCAGCCAGGGGGCCCCTCTGGGGCCAACGTCCTGACTTTC.